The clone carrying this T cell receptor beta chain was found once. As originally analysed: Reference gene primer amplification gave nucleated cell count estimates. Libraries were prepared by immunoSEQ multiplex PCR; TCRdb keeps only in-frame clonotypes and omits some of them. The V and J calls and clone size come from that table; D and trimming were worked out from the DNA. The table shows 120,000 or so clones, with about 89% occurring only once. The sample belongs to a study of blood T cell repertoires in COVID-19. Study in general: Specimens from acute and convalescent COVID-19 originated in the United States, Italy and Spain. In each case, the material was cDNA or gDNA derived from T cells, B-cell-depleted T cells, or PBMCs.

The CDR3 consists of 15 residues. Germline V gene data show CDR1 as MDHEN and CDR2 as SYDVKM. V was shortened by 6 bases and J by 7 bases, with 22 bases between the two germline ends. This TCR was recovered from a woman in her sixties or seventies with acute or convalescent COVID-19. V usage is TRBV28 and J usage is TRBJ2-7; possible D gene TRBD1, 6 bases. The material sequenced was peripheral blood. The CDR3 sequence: CASRPQGPRYGEQYF. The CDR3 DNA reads TGTGCCAGCAGACCCCAGGGGCCGCGTTATGGGGAGCAGTACTTC. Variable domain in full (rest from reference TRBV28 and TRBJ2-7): DVKVTQSSRYLVKRTGEKVFLECVQDMDHENMFWYRQDPGLGLRLIYFSYDVKMKEKGDIPEGYSVSREKKERFSLILESASTNQTSMYLCASRPQGPRYGEQYFGPGTRLTVT.